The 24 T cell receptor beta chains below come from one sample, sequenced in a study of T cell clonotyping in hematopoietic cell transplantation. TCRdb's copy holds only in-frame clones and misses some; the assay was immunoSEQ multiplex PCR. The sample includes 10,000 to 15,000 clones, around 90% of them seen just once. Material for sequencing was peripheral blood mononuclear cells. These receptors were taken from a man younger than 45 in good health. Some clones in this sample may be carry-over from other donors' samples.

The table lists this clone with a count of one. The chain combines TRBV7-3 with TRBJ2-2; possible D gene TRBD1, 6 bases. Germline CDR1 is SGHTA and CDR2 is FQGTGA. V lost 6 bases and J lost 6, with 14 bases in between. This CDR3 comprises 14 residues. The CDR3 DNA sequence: TGTGCCAGCAGGCACAGTCAGGGGTCCGGGGAGCTGTTTTTT. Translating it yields CASRHSQGSGELFF.

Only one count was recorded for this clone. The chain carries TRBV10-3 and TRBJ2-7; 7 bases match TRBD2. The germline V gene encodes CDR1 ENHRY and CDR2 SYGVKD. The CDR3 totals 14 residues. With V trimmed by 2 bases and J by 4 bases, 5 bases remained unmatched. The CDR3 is CAISEIQLAYEQYF. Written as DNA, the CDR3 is TGTGCCATCAGTGAGATCCAACTAGCGTACGAGCAGTACTTC.

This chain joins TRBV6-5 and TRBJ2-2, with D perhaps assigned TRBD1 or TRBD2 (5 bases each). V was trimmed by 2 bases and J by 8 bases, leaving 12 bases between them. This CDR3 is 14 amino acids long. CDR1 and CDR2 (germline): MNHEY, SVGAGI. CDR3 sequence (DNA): TGTGCCAGCAGTTACCCGGGACCGGAAGGGGAGCTGTTTTTT. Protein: CASSYPGPEGELFF.

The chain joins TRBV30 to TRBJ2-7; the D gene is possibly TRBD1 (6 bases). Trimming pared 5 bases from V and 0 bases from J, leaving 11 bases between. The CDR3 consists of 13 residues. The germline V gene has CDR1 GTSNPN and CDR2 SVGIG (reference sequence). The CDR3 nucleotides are TGTGCCTGGGGGGACACGAGCTCCTACGAGCAGTACTTC. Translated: CAWGDTSSYEQYF.

This chain's CDR3 is CASSLLGTGTKHNEQFF. CDR3 bases: TGTGCCAGCAGTTTATTGGGAACCGGGACGAAACACAATGAGCAGTTCTTC. The rearrangement uses TRBV27 and TRBJ2-1; possibly TRBD1 or TRBD2 for D (5 bases each). This CDR3 region has 17 residues. Trimming pared 1 base from V and 5 bases from J, leaving 18 bases between. Germline lookup yields CDR1 MNHEY and CDR2 SMNVEV (reference sequence).

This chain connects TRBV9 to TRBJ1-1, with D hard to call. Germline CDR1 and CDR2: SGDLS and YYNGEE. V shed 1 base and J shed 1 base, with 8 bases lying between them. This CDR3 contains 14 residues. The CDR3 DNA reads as TGTGCCAGCAGCGTACTCCCAGCGAACACTGAAGCTTTCTTT. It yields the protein CASSVLPANTEAFF. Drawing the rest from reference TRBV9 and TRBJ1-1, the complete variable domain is DSGVTQTPKHLITATGQRVTLRCSPRSGDLSVYWYQQSLDQGLQFLIQYYNGEERAKGNILERFSAQQFPDLHSELNLSSLELGDSALYFCASSVLPANTEAFFGQGTRLTVV.

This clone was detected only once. The chain's CDR3 is CASSSRGDLSYEQYF. The CDR3 DNA reads as TGTGCCAGCAGTTCGCGGGGGGACCTCTCCTACGAGCAGTACTTC. This sequence joins TRBV5-6 and TRBJ2-7; 8 bases fit TRBD2. The CDR3 totals 15 residues. CDR1 and CDR2 (germline): SGHDT, YYEEEE. J lost 0 bases, V lost 5 bases, and 7 bases had no gene match.

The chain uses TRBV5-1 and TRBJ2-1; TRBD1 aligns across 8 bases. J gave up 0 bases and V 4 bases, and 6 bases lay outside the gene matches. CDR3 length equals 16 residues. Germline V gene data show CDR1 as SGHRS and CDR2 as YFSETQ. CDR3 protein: CASSRTGMSSYNEQFF. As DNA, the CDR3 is TGCGCCAGCAGCAGGACAGGGATGAGCTCCTACAATGAGCAGTTCTTC.

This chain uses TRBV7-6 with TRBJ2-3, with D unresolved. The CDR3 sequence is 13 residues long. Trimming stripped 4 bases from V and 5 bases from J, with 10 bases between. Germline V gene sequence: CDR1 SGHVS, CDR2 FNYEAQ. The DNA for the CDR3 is TGTGCCAGCAGCTCGCCCCCTCAAGATACGCAGTATTTT. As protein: CASSSPPQDTQYF. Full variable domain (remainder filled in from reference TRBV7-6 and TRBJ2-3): GAGVSQSPRYKVTKRGQDVALRCDPISGHVSLYWYRQALGQGPEFLTYFNYEAQQDKSGLPNDRFSAERPEGSISTLTIQRTEQRDSAMYRCASSSPPQDTQYFGPGTRLTVL.

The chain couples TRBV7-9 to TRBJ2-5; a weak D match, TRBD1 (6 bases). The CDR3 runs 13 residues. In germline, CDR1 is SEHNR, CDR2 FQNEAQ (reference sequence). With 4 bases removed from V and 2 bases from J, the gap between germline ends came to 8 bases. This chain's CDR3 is CASSSDRQETQYF. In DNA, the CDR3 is TGTGCCAGCAGCTCTGACAGGCAAGAGACCCAGTACTTC. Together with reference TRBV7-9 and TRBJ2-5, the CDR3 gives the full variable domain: DTGVSQNPRHKITKRGQNVTFRCDPISEHNRLYWYRQTLGQGPEFLTYFQNEAQLEKSRLLSDRFSAERPKGSFSTLEIQRTEQGDSAMYLCASSSDRQETQYFGPGTRLLVL.

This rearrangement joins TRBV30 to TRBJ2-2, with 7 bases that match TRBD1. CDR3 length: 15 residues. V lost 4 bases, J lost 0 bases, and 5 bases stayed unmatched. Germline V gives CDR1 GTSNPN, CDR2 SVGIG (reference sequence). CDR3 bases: TGTGCCTGGATGACAGGGAGACCGAACACCGGGGAGCTGTTTTTT. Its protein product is CAWMTGRPNTGELFF.

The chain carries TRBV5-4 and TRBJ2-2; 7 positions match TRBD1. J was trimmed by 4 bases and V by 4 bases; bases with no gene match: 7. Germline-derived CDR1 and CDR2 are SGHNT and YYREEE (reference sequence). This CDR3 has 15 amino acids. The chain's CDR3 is CASSPLQGTTGELFF. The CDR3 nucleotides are TGTGCCAGCAGCCCGTTACAGGGGACCACCGGGGAGCTGTTTTTT.

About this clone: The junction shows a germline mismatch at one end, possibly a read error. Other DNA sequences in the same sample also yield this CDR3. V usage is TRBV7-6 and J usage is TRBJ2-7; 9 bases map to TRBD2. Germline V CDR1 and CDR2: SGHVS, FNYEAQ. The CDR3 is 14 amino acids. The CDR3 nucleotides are TGTGCCAGCAGCTTCACGACTAGCGGCTACGAGCAATACTTC. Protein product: CASSFTTSGYEQYF.

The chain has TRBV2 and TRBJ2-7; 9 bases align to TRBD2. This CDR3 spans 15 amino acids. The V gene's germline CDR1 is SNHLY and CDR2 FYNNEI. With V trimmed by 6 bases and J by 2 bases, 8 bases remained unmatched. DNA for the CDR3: TGTGCCAGCAGGGATACCGGGACTAGCACCTACGAGCAGTACTTC. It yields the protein CASRDTGTSTYEQYF. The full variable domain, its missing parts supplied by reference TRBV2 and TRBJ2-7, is EPEVTQTPSHQVTQMGQEVILRCVPISNHLYFYWYRQILGQKVEFLVSFYNNEISEKSEIFDDQFSVERPDGSNFTLKIRSTKLEDSAMYFCASRDTGTSTYEQYFGPGTRLTVT.

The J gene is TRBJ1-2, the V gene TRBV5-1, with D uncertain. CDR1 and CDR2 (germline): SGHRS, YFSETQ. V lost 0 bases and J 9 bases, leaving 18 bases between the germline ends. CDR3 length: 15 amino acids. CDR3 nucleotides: TGCGCCAGCAGCTTGGTGGTTGGGCAGGTCGCGCGCTACACCTTC. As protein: CASSLVVGQVARYTF.

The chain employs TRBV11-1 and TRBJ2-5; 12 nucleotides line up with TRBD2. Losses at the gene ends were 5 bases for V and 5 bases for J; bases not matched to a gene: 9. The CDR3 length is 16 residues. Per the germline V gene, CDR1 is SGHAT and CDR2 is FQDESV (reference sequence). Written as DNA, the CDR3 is TGTGCCAGCAGCCAAACCCTAGCGGGGGGGTTGGAGACCCAGTACTTC. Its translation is CASSQTLAGGLETQYF.

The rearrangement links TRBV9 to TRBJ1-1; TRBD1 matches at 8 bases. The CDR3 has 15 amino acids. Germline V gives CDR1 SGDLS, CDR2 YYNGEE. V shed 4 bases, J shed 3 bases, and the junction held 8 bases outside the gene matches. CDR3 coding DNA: TGTGCCAGCAGCTCGACAGGGACAGGAGACACTGAAGCTTTCTTT. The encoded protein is CASSSTGTGDTEAFF.

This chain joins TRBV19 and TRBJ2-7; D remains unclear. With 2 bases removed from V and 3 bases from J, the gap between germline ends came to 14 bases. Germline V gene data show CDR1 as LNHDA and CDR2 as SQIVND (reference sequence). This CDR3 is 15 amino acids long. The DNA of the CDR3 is TGTGCCAGTAGTATAAGCCCCCGAGGCAACTACGAGCAGTACTTC. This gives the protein CASSISPRGNYEQYF. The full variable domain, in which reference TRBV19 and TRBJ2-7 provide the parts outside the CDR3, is DGGITQSPKYLFRKEGQNVTLSCEQNLNHDAMYWYRQDPGQGLRLIYYSQIVNDFQKGDIAEGYSVSREKKESFPLTVTSAQKNPTAFYLCASSISPRGNYEQYFGPGTRLTVT.

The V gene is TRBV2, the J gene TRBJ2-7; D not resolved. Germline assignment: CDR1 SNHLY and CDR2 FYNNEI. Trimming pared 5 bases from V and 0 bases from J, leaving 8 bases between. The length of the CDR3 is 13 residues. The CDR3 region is CASSWASSYEQYF. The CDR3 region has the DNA TGTGCCAGCAGTTGGGCTAGCTCCTACGAGCAGTACTTC.

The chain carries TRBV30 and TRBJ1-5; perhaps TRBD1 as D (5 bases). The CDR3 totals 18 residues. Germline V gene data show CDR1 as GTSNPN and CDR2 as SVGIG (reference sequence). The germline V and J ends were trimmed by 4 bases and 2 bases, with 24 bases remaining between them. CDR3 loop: CAWTVLRDPRVGNQPQHF. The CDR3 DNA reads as TGTGCCTGGACCGTTTTACGGGACCCCAGGGTAGGCAATCAGCCCCAGCATTTT.

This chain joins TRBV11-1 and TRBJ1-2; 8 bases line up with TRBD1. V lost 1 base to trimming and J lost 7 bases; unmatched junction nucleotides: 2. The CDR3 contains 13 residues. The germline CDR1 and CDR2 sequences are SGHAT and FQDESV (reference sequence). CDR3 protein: CASSLGRGLGYTF. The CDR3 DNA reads TGTGCCAGCAGCTTAGGCAGGGGGCTTGGCTACACCTTC.

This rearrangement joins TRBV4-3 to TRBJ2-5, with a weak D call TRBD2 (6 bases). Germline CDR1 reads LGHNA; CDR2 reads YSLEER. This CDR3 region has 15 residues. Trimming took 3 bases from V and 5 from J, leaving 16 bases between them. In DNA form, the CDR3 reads TGCGCCAGCAGCCAGGGGGACTGGGGCAAGGAGACCCAGTACTTC. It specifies CASSQGDWGKETQYF.

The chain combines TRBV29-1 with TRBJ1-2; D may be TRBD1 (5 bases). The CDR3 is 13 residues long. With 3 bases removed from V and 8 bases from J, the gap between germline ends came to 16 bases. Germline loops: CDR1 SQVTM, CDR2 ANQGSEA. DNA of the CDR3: TGCAGCGTTGATTCTACAGGTTCTGGCGGCTACACCTTC. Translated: CSVDSTGSGGYTF.

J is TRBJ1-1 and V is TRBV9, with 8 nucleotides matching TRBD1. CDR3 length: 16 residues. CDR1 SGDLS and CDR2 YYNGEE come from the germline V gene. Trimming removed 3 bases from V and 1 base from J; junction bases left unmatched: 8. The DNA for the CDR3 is TGTGCCAGCAGCGCCACAGGGGGACGTAGGAACACTGAAGCTTTCTTT. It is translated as CASSATGGRRNTEAFF.